This TCR beta chain was sequenced during a study of metastatic and nonmetastatic thyroid tumors. V lost 3 bases and J 2 bases, leaving 13 bases between the germline ends. The CDR3 is 15 residues long. MiXCR re-clonotyped the PCR reads for TCRdb. The repertoire holds approximately 84,000 clones, with approximately 15% as singletons. The sample holds many counts of this clone. None of the patients had undergone any treatment ahead of thyroid surgery. The sequencing sample was made of blood. This sequence was found in a female donor with papillary thyroid cancer or a benign thyroid nodule (not recorded which). Some clones in this sample may be carry-over from other donors' samples. J is TRBJ1-1 and V is TRBV12-3 or TRBV12-4; D remains unclear. The chain's CDR3 is CASSFSAAKNTEAFF. The CDR3 coding sequence is TGTGCCAGCAGTTTTTCCGCAGCGAAAAACACTGAAGCTTTCTTT.